Listed below are T cell receptor beta chains from one sample, sequenced in a study of tumor-infiltrating lymphocytes in oesophageal squamous cell carcinoma. TCRdb reprocessed the PCR reads with MiXCR, giving one entry per CDR3 protein. Found here are some 15,000 distinct CDR3 sequences, 46% of them singletons; the top ten hold 40% to 50%. Source material: blood. The receptors derive from a male donor with esophageal squamous cell carcinoma. Each CDR3 is given with its conserved first and last residue. A D gene is named only where the DNA matches it firmly. The listing skips clone size in some rows; elsewhere it reads once, few, many or a size class.

J | D | V | size | DNA | CDR3
TRBJ2-1 | TRBD2 | TRBV7-2 | large | TGTGCCAGCAGTTTGGGACTAGCGGGAGTTAATGAGCAGTTCTTC | CASSLGLAGVNEQFF
TRBJ2-1 | - | TRBV7-6 | - | TGTGCCAGCAGCTTAGAGGGGAAGGGGTTTCAGCAGTTCTTC | CASSLEGKGFQQFF
TRBJ2-3 | TRBD1 | TRBV6-1 | once | TGTGCCAGCAGTGAAGCTGTGGACAGGGCGGTAGATACGCAGTATTTT | CASSEAVDRAVDTQYF
TRBJ2-7 | TRBD1 | TRBV4-1 | - | TGCGCCAGCAGCCAAGAGGGGACAGCCCAATACTACGAGCAGTACTTC | CASSQEGTAQYYEQYF
TRBJ1-2 | - | TRBV28 | few | TGTGCCAGCAGTTCCGGGGTAATCAGGGGTCGAGGCTACACCTTC | CASSSGVIRGRGYTF
TRBJ2-4 | - | TRBV28 | many | TGTGCCAGCACCAGGACTACTACGAACATTCAGTACTTC | CASTRTTTNIQYF
TRBJ1-5 | TRBD1 | TRBV10-2 | many | TGCGCCAGCAGTGACCACAGGGGGTGGCAGCCCCAGCATTTT | CASSDHRGWQPQHF
TRBJ1-1 | - | TRBV6-1 | many | TGTGCCAGCAGTGAAGCGGCGGGTTTGGGGACTGAAGCTTTCTTT | CASSEAAGLGTEAFF
TRBJ1-2 | TRBD1 | TRBV7-2 | - | TGTGCCAGCAGCTTAGACGGGACAGGGGTTCATGGCTACACCTTC | CASSLDGTGVHGYTF
TRBJ2-2 | - | TRBV6-1 | medium-sized | TGTGCCAGCAGGTGGGCAGAGAACACCGGGGAGCTGTTTTTT | CASRWAENTGELFF
TRBJ2-3 | TRBD2 | TRBV4-1 | - | TGCGCCAGCAGCCTCGGTCCTAGCGGAGTCACAGATACGCAGTATTTT | CASSLGPSGVTDTQYF
TRBJ1-1 | TRBD1 | TRBV9 | few | TGTGCCAGCAGCGTAGTTCAGGGGGTGAACACTGAAGCTTTCTTT | CASSVVQGVNTEAFF
TRBJ2-3 | - | TRBV7-3 | few | TGTGCCAGCAGCTTAACGTTGGCAGATACGCAGTATTTT | CASSLTLADTQYF
TRBJ2-1 | TRBD2 | TRBV20-1 | few | TGCAGTGCTAGAGTGCCAGAGGTAGCGGGAGACTACAATGAGCAGTTCTTC | CSARVPEVAGDYNEQFF
TRBJ1-2 | - | TRBV7-2 | - | TGTGCCAGCAGCTTATTCCTCAGCAGGGACCTCTATGGCTACACCTTC | CASSLFLSRDLYGYTF
TRBJ1-4 | - | TRBV7-4 | - | TGTGCCAGCAGCTTGATGGGGTATGAAAAACTGTTTTTT | CASSLMGYEKLFF
TRBJ2-7 | TRBD2 | TRBV7-8 | - | TGTGCCAGCAGCGCCCCGGGACTAGCCGACTACGAGCAGTACTTC | CASSAPGLADYEQYF
TRBJ2-7 | TRBD2 | TRBV7-3 | - | TGTGCCAGCAGCTTAGGGGGGGGCTACGAGCAGTACTTC | CASSLGGGYEQYF
TRBJ2-7 | TRBD1 | TRBV7-8 | - | TGTGCCAGCAGCGAAGGACAGGGGCCCTCCTACGAGCAGTACTTC | CASSEGQGPSYEQYF
TRBJ2-3 | - | TRBV24-1 | once | TGTGCCACCTACGGGCAGCGGATCGGCACAGATACGCAGTATTTT | CATYGQRIGTDTQYF
TRBJ2-5 | - | TRBV5-1 | few | TGCGCCAGCAGCAACGACAACTCGGGAGAGACCCAGTACTTC | CASSNDNSGETQYF
TRBJ2-6 | TRBD2 | TRBV5-1 | - | TGCGCCAGCAGCTTGGTGCTAGCGGGAGCTGGGGCCAACGTCCTGACTTTC | CASSLVLAGAGANVLTF
TRBJ2-1 | TRBD2 | TRBV6-2/TRBV6-3 | - | TGTGCCAGCAGAGAAGGGACTAGCGGGACCTTTAGCTCCTACAATGAGCAGTTCTTC | CASREGTSGTFSSYNEQFF
TRBJ2-7 | TRBD2 | TRBV3-1 | few | TGTGCCAGCAGCCAAGAGGGACTAGGCTACGAGCAGTACTTC | CASSQEGLGYEQYF
TRBJ2-1 | - | TRBV7-3 | - | TGTGCCAGCAGCTTAGGCAGTAGCGGTCTGGCCAATGAGCAGTTCTTC | CASSLGSSGLANEQFF
TRBJ2-1 | TRBD2 | TRBV11-2 | - | TGTGCCAGCAGCCCTACTAGCGGGAGGGGGAATGAGCAGTTCTTC | CASSPTSGRGNEQFF
TRBJ2-1 | - | TRBV6-1 | - | TGTGCCAGCAGTGATATCCAGGGTCGCTCCTACAATGAGCAGTTCTTC | CASSDIQGRSYNEQFF
TRBJ2-1 | - | TRBV5-1 | many | TGCGCCAGCACTCCGGACACAAGGTACAATGAGCAGTTCTTC | CASTPDTRYNEQFF